The following is a TCR beta chain sequence with its context. Its antigen is undetermined. Germline V gene sequence: CDR1 SGHVS, CDR2 FNYEAQ. The CDR3 has 15 residues. After removal of 5 bases from V and 4 bases from J, the junction contained 8 bases not matched to a gene. Genomic DNA, serving as template, underwent TCR beta VDJ and CDR3 profiling. TCRdb itself ran the reads through MiXCR, one entry per CDR3 protein. The table includes 150,000 to 200,000 distinct CDR3 sequences, roughly 64% detected once. These data belong to a study of CD8+CD57+ T cells in acquired aplastic anemia. Overall study context: The mean DNA yield obtained from sorted CD4+ and CD8+ cells came to around 3 ug.

Points from the study as a whole: Shared by patients and controls, approximately 29 CD8+ CDR3s were abundant in patients. Levels of CD8+ Simpson's diversity were not significantly distinct in patients versus controls.

V is TRBV7-6 and J is TRBJ1-1; 9 bases map to TRBD1. The source is a human donor with severe aplastic anemia or a healthy control (not recorded which). Sequencing was performed on sorted CD4+, CD8+, or CD8+CD57+ T cells (not recorded which) from PBMCs. The CDR3 sequence is CASSLRTGEVTEAFF. As DNA, the CDR3 is TGTGCCAGCAGCCTCAGGACAGGGGAGGTCACTGAAGCTTTCTTT. The full variable domain, rest sourced from reference TRBV7-6 and TRBJ1-1, is GAGVSQSPRYKVTKRGQDVALRCDPISGHVSLYWYRQALGQGPEFLTYFNYEAQQDKSGLPNDRFSAERPEGSISTLTIQRTEQRDSAMYRCASSLRTGEVTEAFFGQGTRLTVV.